A single sample is the source of the 10 T cell receptor beta chains below, sequenced in a study of T-cell memory formation after mild COVID-19. Using its own MiXCR run on the 5' RACE reads, TCRdb lists one record per CDR3 protein. The data hold about 560,000 distinct CDR3 sequences, with roughly a fifth observed a single time. The source material was PBMCs or a T cell subset sorted from them (not recorded which). The receptors here all came from an adult woman who had mild COVID-19 (a few samples of this study predate the infection). Cell type and time point are not known.

This rearrangement joins TRBV11-3 to TRBJ2-3; no definite D call. The CDR3 runs to 18 residues. The V end was cut by 4 bases, the J end by 6 bases, with 26 bases between. The germline CDR1 and CDR2 sequences are SGHNT and YENEEA. CDR3 sequence: CASSWPTSGPVQSDTQYF. Here the CDR3 DNA reads TGTGCCAGCAGCTGGCCGACCTCGGGCCCCGTCCAGTCGGATACGCAGTATTTT. The full variable domain, in which reference TRBV11-3 and TRBJ2-3 provide the parts outside the CDR3, is EAGVVQSPRYKIIEKKQPVAFWCNPISGHNTLYWYLQNLGQGPELLIRYENEEAVDDSQLPKDRFSAERLKGVDSTLKIQPAELGDSAVYLCASSWPTSGPVQSDTQYFGPGTRLTVL.

The CDR3 sequence: CASSLGSRGEAFF. CDR3 DNA sequence: TGTGCCAGCAGTTTAGGGTCTCGGGGCGAAGCTTTCTTT. V is TRBV27 and J is TRBJ1-1; a possible D gene is TRBD1 (5 bases). V was shortened by 2 bases and J by 8 bases, with 12 bases between the two germline ends. The CDR3 runs 13 residues. Germline V CDR1 and CDR2: MNHEY, SMNVEV (reference sequence).

This chain uses TRBV18 with TRBJ1-4, with 8 bases identical to TRBD1. Germline CDR1 KGHSH, CDR2 LQKENI. The CDR3 is 13 residues long. V gave up 6 bases and J gave up 6 bases; unmatched junction bases: 3. The CDR3 DNA sequence: TGTGCCAGCTCCCAGGGGGCGGATGAAAAACTGTTTTTT. Translated, it gives CASSQGADEKLFF.

Only a few counts were recorded for this clonotype. The CDR3 here is CSAQGETYEQYF. CDR3 in DNA: TGCAGTGCTCAAGGGGAGACCTACGAGCAGTACTTC. The chain combines TRBV20-1 with TRBJ2-7, with D perhaps TRBD1 or TRBD2 (5 bases each). The CDR3 loop spans 12 amino acids. Germline V gene lookup returns CDR1 DFQATT and CDR2 SNEGSKA (reference sequence). Trimming left V 5 bases short and J 2 bases short, with 10 bases between.

This clonotype was counted a few times. This chain connects TRBV20-1 to TRBJ2-5; the match to TRBD2 covers 12 bases. CDR1 and CDR2 (germline): DFQATT, SNEGSKA (reference sequence). The CDR3 runs 14 residues. Germline trimming cut 5 bases from V and 4 bases from J; bases unmatched to any gene: 5. CDR3 DNA: TGCAGTGCTTTGACTAGCGGGAGTTTAGAGACCCAGTACTTC. This encodes CSALTSGSLETQYF.

This clonotype has a handful of counts. The chain joins TRBV12-3 or TRBV12-4 to TRBJ2-5, with 13 positions matching TRBD2. CDR3 length: 15 amino acids. Losses at the gene ends were 6 bases for V and 5 bases for J; bases not matched to a gene: 6. The CDR3 sequence is CASRRGLAGDETQYF. The CDR3, as DNA: TGTGCCAGCAGAAGAGGACTAGCGGGAGACGAGACCCAGTACTTC.

The chain links TRBV4-2 to TRBJ2-7; maybe TRBD1 (6 bases). Germline V gene data show CDR1 as LGHNA and CDR2 as YNFKEQ. Between the trimmed V and J ends, which lost 0 bases and 8 bases, there was a span of 8 bases. The CDR3 runs 12 residues. Here the CDR3 reads CASSQDQGKQYF. The CDR3 region has the DNA TGTGCCAGCAGCCAAGATCAGGGGAAGCAGTACTTC.

This clonotype was recorded a few times. The genes are TRBV7-9 and TRBJ2-7; the match to TRBD2 covers 7 bases. The CDR3 totals 14 residues. V lost 5 bases and J lost 0; bases outside the gene matches: 4. The germline V gene encodes CDR1 SEHNR and CDR2 FQNEAQ (reference sequence). CDR3: CASSAGTTSYEQYF. In nucleotides, the CDR3 is TGTGCCAGCAGCGCCGGGACTACCTCCTACGAGCAGTACTTC.

With regard to this clonotype: Sequence at one end of the junction differs from germline and may be a read error. The V and J genes are TRBV7-7 and TRBJ2-7, with 7 bases matching TRBD2. Germline assignment: CDR1 SSHAT and CDR2 FNYEAQ (reference sequence). The CDR3 has 16 residues. The CDR3 region has the DNA TGTGCTAGCAGCTTAGTTCGCGGGAGCCTTACCTACGAGCAGTACTTC. It codes for CASSLVRGSLTYEQYF.

This clonotype was picked up a small number of times. The chain has TRBV20-1 and TRBJ2-7, with 7 bases identical to TRBD2. V lost 3 bases and J lost 2; bases outside the gene matches: 7. Germline V gene lookup returns CDR1 DFQATT and CDR2 SNEGSKA (reference sequence). The CDR3 loop spans 14 amino acids. The DNA for the CDR3 is TGCAGTGCTAGTTATTCGGGAGGCCCCTACGAGCAGTACTTC. It is translated as CSASYSGGPYEQYF.